This T cell receptor beta chain was sequenced in a study of blood T cell repertoires in COVID-19. About the research overall: T cells, B-cell-depleted T cells, or PBMCs supplied cDNA or gDNA.

Seattle's enrolled individuals joined amid active infection and were then monitored longitudinally. Original analysis: Estimation of nucleated cell counts relied on the amplification of reference gene primers. Only in-frame clones appear in the TCRdb table, and some are missing; sequencing was by immunoSEQ multiplex PCR. Clone size and V and J calls were adopted from that table, with D and trimming inferred from the DNA. The sample records approximately 100,000 clones, 85% to 90% being singletons. Trimming removed 4 bases from V and 2 bases from J; junction bases left unmatched: 8. The CDR3 loop spans 16 amino acids. Germline V gene lookup returns CDR1 LGHDT and CDR2 YNNKEL (reference sequence).

The sequenced sample consisted of peripheral blood. The TCR sequence derives from a human donor with COVID-19, enrolled during active disease. The donor label of this sample is uncertain. V gene TRBV3-1 (or the pseudogene TRBV3-2) combines with J gene TRBJ1-2; 9 nucleotides agree with TRBD1. CDR3 loop: CASSRSDRGANYGYTF. The DNA of the CDR3 is TGTGCCAGCAGCCGATCTGACAGGGGGGCGAACTATGGCTACACCTTC.